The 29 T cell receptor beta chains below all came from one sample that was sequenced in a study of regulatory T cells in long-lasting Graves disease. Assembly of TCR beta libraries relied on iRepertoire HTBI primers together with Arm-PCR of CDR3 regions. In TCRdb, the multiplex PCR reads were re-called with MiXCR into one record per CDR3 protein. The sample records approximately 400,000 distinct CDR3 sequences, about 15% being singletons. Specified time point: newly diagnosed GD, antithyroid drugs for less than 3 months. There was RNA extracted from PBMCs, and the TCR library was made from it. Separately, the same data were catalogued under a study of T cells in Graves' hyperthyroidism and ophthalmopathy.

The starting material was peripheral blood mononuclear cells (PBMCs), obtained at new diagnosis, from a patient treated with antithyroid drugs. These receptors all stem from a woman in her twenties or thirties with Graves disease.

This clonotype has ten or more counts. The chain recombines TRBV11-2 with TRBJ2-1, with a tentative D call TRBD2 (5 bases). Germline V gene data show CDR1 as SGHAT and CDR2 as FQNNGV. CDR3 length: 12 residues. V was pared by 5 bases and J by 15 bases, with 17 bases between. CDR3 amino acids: CASSSRGSWVFF. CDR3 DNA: TGTGCCAGCAGCAGTCGAGGGAGTTGGGTGTTCTTC.

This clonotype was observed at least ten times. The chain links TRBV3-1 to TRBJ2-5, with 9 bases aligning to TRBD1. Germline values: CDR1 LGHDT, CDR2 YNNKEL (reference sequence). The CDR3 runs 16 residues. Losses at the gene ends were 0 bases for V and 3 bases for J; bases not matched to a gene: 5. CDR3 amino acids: CASSQDGGQGKETQYF. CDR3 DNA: TGTGCCAGCAGCCAAGATGGGGGACAGGGTAAAGAGACCCAGTACTTC.

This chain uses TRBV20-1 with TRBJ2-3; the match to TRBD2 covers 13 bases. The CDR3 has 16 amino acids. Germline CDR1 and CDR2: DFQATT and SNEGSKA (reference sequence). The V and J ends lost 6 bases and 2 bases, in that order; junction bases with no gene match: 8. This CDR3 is CSAVPGLAGTTDTQYF. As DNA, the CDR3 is TGCAGTGCGGTACCGGGACTAGCGGGGACCACAGATACGCAGTATTTT.

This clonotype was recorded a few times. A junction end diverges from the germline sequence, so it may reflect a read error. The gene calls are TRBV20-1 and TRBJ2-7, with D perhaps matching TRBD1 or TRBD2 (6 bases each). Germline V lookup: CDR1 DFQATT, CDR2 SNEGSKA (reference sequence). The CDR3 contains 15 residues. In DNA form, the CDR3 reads TGCAGTGCTAGAGATAGCGGACAGCCCCTGTACGCGCAGTACTTC. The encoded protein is CSARDSGQPLYAQYF.

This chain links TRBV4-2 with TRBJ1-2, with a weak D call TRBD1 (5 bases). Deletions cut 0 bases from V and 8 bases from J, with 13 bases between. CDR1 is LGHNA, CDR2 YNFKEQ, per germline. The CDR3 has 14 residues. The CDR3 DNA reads TGTGCCAGCAGCCAAGATGTGGGGCGATGGGGCTACACCTTC. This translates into CASSQDVGRWGYTF.

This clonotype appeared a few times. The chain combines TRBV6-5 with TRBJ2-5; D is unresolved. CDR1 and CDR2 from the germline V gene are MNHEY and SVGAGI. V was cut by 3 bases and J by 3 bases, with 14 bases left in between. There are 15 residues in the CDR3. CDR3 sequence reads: CASSYQRELEETQYF. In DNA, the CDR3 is TGTGCCAGCAGTTATCAAAGAGAACTTGAAGAGACCCAGTACTTC.

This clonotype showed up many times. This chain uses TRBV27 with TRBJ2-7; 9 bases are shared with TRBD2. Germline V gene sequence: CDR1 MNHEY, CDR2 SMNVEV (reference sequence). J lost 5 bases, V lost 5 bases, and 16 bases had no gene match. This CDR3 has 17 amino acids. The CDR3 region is CASSRTPGLAGVHEQYF. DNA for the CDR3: TGTGCCAGCAGTCGGACGCCCGGATTAGCGGGAGTGCACGAGCAGTACTTC.

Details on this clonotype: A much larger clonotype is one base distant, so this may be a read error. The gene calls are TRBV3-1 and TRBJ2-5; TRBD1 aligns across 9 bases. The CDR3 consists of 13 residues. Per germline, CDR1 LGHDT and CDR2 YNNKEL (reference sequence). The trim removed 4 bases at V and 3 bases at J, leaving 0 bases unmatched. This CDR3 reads CASSRQGEETQYF. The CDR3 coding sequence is TGTGCCAGCAGCCGACAGGGGGAAGAGACCCAGTACTTC.

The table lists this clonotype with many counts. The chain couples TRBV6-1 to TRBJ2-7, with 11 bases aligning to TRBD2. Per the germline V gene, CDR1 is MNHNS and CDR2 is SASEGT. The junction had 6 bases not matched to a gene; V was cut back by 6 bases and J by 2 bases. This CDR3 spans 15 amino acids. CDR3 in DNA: TGTGCCAGCAGGGCCGGGACTAGCGGAACCTACGAGCAGTACTTC. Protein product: CASRAGTSGTYEQYF.

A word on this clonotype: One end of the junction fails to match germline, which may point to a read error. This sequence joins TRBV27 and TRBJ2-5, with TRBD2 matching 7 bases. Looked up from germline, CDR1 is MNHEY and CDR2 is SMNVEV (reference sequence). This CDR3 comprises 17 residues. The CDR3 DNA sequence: TGTGCCAACAGTCCTTACGCCTCCGGGACTAAGGGAGAGACCCAGTACTTC. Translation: CANSPYASGTKGETQYF.

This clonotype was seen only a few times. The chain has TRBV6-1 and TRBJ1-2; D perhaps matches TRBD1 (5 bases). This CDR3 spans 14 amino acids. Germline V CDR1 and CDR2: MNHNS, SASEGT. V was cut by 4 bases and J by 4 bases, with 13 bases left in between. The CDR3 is CASSVTVPIYGYTF. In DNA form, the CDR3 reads TGTGCCAGCAGTGTGACAGTTCCGATCTATGGCTACACCTTC.

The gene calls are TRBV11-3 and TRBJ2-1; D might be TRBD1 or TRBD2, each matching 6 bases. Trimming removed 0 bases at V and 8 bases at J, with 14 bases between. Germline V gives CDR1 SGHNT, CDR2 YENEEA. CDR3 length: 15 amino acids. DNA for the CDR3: TGTGCCAGCAGCTTAGAGGTGGGGGGCAGGGATGAGCAGTTCTTC. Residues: CASSLEVGGRDEQFF.

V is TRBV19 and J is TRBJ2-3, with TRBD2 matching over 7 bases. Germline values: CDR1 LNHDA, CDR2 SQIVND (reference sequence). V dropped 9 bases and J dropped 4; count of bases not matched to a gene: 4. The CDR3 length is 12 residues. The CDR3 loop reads CASSGGADTQYF. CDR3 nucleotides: TGTGCCAGCAGTGGGGGGGCAGATACGCAGTATTTT. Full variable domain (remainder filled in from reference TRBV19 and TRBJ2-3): DGGITQSPKYLFRKEGQNVTLSCEQNLNHDAMYWYRQDPGQGLRLIYYSQIVNDFQKGDIAEGYSVSREKKESFPLTVTSAQKNPTAFYLCASSGGADTQYFGPGTRLTVL.

In nucleotides, the CDR3 is TGTGCCAGCAGCTTGGGGACAGCTTACATCGAGCATTTT. It codes for CASSLGTAYIEHF. This rearrangement joins TRBV5-6 to TRBJ1-5; D is perhaps TRBD1 (6 bases). The CDR3 is 13 residues long. Trimming took 0 bases from V and 14 from J, leaving 15 bases between them. CDR1 is SGHDT, CDR2 YYEEEE, per germline.

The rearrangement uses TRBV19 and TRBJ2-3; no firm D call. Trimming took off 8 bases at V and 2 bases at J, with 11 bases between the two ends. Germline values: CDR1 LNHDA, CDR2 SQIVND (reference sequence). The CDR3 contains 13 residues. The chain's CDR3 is CASSPLITDTQYF. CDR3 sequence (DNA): TGTGCCAGTTCCCCACTCATCACAGATACGCAGTATTTT.

CDR3 sequence reads: CASSIVGQGASNEQFF. The CDR3 nucleotides are TGTGCCAGTAGTATAGTGGGACAGGGGGCTAGTAATGAGCAGTTCTTC. The chain uses TRBV19 and TRBJ2-1; TRBD1 aligns across 12 bases. Germline trimming cut 1 base from V and 7 bases from J; bases unmatched to any gene: 5. Germline assignment: CDR1 LNHDA and CDR2 SQIVND (reference sequence). This CDR3 comprises 16 residues.

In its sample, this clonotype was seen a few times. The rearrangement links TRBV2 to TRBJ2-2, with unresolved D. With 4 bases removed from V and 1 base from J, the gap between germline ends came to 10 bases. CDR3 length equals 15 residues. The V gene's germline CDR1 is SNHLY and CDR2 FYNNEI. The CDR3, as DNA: TGTGCCAGCAGTGTTTCCAGGATGAACACCGGGGAGCTGTTTTTT. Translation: CASSVSRMNTGELFF.

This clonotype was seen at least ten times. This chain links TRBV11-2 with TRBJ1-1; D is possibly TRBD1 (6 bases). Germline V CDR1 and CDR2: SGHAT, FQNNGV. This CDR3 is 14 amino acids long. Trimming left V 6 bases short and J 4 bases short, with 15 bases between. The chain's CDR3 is CASSHPRGGTEAFF. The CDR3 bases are TGTGCCAGCAGTCATCCAAGGGGGGGCACTGAAGCTTTCTTT.

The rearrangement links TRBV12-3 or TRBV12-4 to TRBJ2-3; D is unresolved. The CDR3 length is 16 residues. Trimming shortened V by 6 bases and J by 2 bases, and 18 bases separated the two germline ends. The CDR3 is CASRPLDGEDTDTQYF. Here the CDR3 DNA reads TGTGCCAGCAGACCCTTGGACGGAGAAGACACAGATACGCAGTATTTT.

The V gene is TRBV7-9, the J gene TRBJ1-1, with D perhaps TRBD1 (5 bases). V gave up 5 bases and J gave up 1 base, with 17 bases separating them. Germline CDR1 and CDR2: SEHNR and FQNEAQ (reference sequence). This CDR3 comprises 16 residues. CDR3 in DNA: TGTGCCAGCAGCCCTGACTGGGGGAAGGAGAACACTGAAGCTTTCTTT. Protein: CASSPDWGKENTEAFF.

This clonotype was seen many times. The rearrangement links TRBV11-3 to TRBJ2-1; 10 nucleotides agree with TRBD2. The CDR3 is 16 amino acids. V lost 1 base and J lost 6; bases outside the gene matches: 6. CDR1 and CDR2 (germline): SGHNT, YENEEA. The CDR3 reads CASSLGTAGGGNEQFF. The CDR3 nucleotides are TGTGCCAGCAGCTTAGGGACAGCGGGAGGGGGCAATGAGCAGTTCTTC.

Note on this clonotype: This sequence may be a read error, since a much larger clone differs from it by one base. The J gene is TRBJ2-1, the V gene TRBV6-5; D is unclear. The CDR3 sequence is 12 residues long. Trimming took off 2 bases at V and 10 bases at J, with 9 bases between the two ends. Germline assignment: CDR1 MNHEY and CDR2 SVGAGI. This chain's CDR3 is CASSYEAVEQFF. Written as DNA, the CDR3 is TGTGCCAGCAGTTACGAGGCGGTCGAGCAGTTCTTC.

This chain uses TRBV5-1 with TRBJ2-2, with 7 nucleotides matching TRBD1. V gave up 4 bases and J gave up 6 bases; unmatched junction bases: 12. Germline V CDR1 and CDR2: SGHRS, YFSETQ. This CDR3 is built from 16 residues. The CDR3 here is CASSPQTGISAGELFF. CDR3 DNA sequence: TGCGCCAGCAGCCCCCAGACAGGGATTAGCGCCGGGGAGCTGTTTTTT.

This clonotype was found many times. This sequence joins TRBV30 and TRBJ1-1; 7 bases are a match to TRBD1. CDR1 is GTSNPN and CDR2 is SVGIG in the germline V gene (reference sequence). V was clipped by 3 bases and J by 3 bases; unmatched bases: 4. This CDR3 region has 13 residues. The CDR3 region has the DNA TGTGCCTGGAGAGGGGGCGGGTACACTGAAGCTTTCTTT. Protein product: CAWRGGGYTEAFF.

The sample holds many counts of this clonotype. The CDR3 coding sequence is TGCAGTGCGACGGGACAGGTCTCCTCCTACGAGCAGTACTTC. Its protein product is CSATGQVSSYEQYF. The chain recombines TRBV20-1 with TRBJ2-7, with TRBD1 matching over 8 bases. The V segment lost 6 bases and the J segment 0 bases; nucleotides outside the gene matches: 7. The CDR3 loop spans 14 amino acids. The germline gives CDR1 DFQATT, CDR2 SNEGSKA (reference sequence).

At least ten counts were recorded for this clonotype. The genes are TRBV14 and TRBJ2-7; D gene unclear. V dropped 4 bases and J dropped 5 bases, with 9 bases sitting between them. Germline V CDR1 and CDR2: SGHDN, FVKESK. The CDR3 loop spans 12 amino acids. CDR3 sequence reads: CASSPSGHEQYF. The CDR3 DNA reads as TGTGCCAGCAGCCCCTCCGGACACGAGCAGTACTTC.

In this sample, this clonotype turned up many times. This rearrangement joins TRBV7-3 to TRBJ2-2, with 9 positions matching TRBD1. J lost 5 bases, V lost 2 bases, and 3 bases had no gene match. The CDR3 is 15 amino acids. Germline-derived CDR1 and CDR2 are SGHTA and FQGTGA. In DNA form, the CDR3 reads TGTGCCAGCAGCTTAGGACAGGGGAAAACCGGGGAGCTGTTTTTT. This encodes CASSLGQGKTGELFF.

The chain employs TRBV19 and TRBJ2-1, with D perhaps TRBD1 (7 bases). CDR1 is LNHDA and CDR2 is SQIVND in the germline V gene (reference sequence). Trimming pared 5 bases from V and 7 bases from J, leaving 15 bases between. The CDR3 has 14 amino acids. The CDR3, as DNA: TGTGCCAGTAGTCCGACAGGGAGGAGGAATGAGCAGTTCTTC. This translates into CASSPTGRRNEQFF.

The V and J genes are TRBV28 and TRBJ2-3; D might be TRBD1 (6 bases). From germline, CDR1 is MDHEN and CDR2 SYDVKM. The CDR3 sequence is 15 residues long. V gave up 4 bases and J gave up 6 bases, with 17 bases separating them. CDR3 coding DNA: TGTGCCAGCAGTTCTCTCTCCACAGGGACCGATACGCAGTATTTT. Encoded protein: CASSSLSTGTDTQYF.